These T cell receptor beta chains were read from a single sample in a study of shared clonotypes between healthy human individuals. The assay was immunoSEQ multiplex PCR, and TCRdb's table has in-frame clones only and misses some. The data hold hundreds of thousands of clones, with 92% observed a single time. The sample consisted of naive CD8+ T cells sorted from blood. These receptors came from a young man in good health. Both conserved end residues are part of each CDR3. The D gene is left open where the match is weak. A row's size may be missing; if present it is once, few, many or a size class.

d_call j_call cdr3_length clone_size v_call cdr3_aa cdr3_nt
- TRBJ2-1 15 - TRBV7-9 CASSLVPGEDNEQFF TGTGCCAGCAGCTTAGTGCCGGGAGAAGACAATGAGCAGTTCTTC
- TRBJ2-5 11 - TRBV19 CASSKRGAQYF TGTGCCAGTAGTAAAAGGGGGGCCCAGTACTTC
- TRBJ2-7 12 - TRBV5-4 CASTGPYYEQYF TGTGCCAGCACGGGTCCCTATTACGAGCAGTACTTC
- TRBJ2-2 13 - TRBV27 CASSLRIGGELFF TGTGCCAGCAGTTTGCGGATAGGCGGGGAGCTGTTTTTT
- TRBJ2-1 16 - TRBV2 CASTVLSQYSYNEQFF TGTGCCAGCACCGTGTTGTCGCAGTACTCCTACAATGAGCAGTTCTTC
TRBD1 TRBJ2-3 18 - TRBV5-1 CASSFLGQEFISTDTQYF TGCGCCAGCAGCTTTCTAGGACAGGAATTTATTAGCACAGATACGCAGTATTTT
- TRBJ1-5 15 - TRBV7-9 CASSFGPTPNQPQHF TGTGCCAGCAGCTTTGGGCCAACGCCCAATCAGCCCCAGCATTTT
TRBD1 TRBJ2-7 15 - TRBV7-6 CASSLAGQGGSEQYF TGTGCCAGCAGCTTAGCGGGACAGGGGGGGAGCGAGCAGTACTTC
- TRBJ1-2 16 once TRBV7-2 CASSTPEGEGAYGYTF TGTGCCAGCAGCACCCCCGAGGGGGAAGGTGCCTATGGCTACACCTTC
- TRBJ2-5 13 - TRBV4-2 CASSQDLWETQYF TGTGCCAGCAGCCAAGATTTGTGGGAGACCCAGTACTTC
TRBD2 TRBJ2-1 15 - TRBV27 CASSFGLAGHNEQFF TGTGCCAGCAGTTTTGGGCTAGCGGGACACAATGAGCAGTTCTTC
- TRBJ2-7 14 - TRBV4-2 CASSQVDRTYEQYF TGTGCCAGCAGCCAAGTAGACAGAACCTACGAGCAGTACTTC
- TRBJ2-2 14 - TRBV7-9 CASRRGENTGELFF TGTGCCAGCAGGAGGGGGGAGAACACCGGGGAGCTGTTTTTT
- TRBJ2-3 14 - TRBV9 CASSVGGRTDTQYF TGTGCCAGCAGCGTAGGGGGCAGAACAGATACGCAGTATTTT
TRBD2 TRBJ2-7 15 - TRBV5-8 CASSFGLAASYEQYF TGTGCCAGCAGTTTCGGACTAGCGGCTTCCTACGAGCAGTACTTC
- TRBJ1-1 13 - TRBV2 CASSLGRNTEAFF TGTGCCAGCAGCTTGGGACGGAACACTGAAGCTTTCTTT
TRBD1 TRBJ2-1 13 once TRBV11-2 CASSSGTGFEQFF TGTGCCAGCAGCTCAGGGACAGGGTTTGAGCAGTTCTTC
- TRBJ2-1 15 - TRBV5-1 CASSPTLAADNEQFF TGCGCCAGCAGCCCAACTCTAGCAGCGGACAATGAGCAGTTCTTC
TRBD2 TRBJ2-1 15 - TRBV5-5 CASSEGTSGYNEQFF TGTGCCAGCAGCGAAGGGACTAGCGGCTACAATGAGCAGTTCTTC
TRBD1 TRBJ2-2 15 once TRBV9 CASSVAGTGQYELFF TGTGCCAGCAGCGTAGCTGGGACAGGGCAGTACGAGCTGTTTTTT
- TRBJ2-1 11 once TRBV9 CASSAGNEQFF TGTGCCAGCAGCGCCGGGAATGAGCAGTTCTTC
- TRBJ2-7 14 - TRBV9 CASSVEGSAYEQYF TGTGCCAGCAGCGTAGAAGGTAGCGCGTACGAGCAGTACTTC
TRBD1 TRBJ2-3 15 - TRBV6-1 CASSDGQGATDTQYF TGTGCCAGCAGTGATGGGCAGGGGGCTACAGATACGCAGTATTTT
- TRBJ2-7 14 - TRBV27 CASSYSGSPYEQYF TGTGCCAGCAGTTATTCAGGGAGCCCCTACGAGCAGTACTTC
TRBD1 TRBJ2-3 15 - TRBV28 CASSIDRAVTDTQYF TGTGCCAGCAGTATAGACAGGGCGGTCACAGATACGCAGTATTTT
- TRBJ2-1 12 - TRBV29-1 CSVGGGRNEQFF TGCAGCGTGGGAGGAGGGCGGAATGAGCAGTTCTTC
- TRBJ2-7 14 - TRBV27 CASSLSQLSYEQYF TGTGCCAGCAGTTTATCGCAACTCTCCTACGAGCAGTACTTC
- TRBJ1-4 13 - TRBV5-6 CASCALGREKLFF TGTGCCAGCTGCGCCCTGGGGCGCGAAAAACTGTTTTTT
- TRBJ1-2 13 - TRBV7-9 CASSLDVNYGYTF TGTGCCAGCAGCTTAGACGTAAACTATGGCTACACCTTC
- TRBJ2-1 15 - TRBV9 CASSVYGSSYNEQFF TGTGCCAGCAGCGTATACGGGAGTTCCTACAATGAGCAGTTCTTC
- TRBJ1-1 13 - TRBV5-6 CASSSQVNTEAFF TGTGCCAGCAGCTCGCAGGTGAACACTGAAGCTTTCTTT
- TRBJ2-1 13 - TRBV14 CASSQKARNEQFF TGTGCCAGCAGCCAAAAGGCAAGGAATGAGCAGTTCTTC
- TRBJ2-7 13 - TRBV7-9 CASSLSLTYEQYF TGTGCCAGCAGCTTATCCCTAACCTACGAGCAGTACTTC
TRBD2 TRBJ2-7 14 - TRBV5-6 CASSPGTSGYEQYF TGTGCCAGCAGCCCTGGGACTAGCGGGTACGAGCAGTACTTC
- TRBJ1-1 15 - TRBV4-1 CASSQGGQMNTEAFF TGCGCCAGCAGCCAAGGCGGACAGATGAACACTGAAGCTTTCTTT